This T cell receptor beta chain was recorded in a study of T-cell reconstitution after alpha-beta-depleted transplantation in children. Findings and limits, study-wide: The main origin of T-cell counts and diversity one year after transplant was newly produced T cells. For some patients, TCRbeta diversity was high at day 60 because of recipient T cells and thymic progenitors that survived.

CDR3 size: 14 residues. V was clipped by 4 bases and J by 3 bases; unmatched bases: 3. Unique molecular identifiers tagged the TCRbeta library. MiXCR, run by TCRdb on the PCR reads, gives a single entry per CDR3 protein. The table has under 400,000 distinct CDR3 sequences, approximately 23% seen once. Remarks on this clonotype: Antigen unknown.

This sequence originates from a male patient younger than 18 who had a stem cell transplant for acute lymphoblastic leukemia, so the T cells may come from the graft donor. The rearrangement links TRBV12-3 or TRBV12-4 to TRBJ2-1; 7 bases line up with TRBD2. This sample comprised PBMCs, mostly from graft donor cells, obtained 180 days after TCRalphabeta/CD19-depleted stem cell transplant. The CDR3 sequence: CASSWRGNYNEQFF. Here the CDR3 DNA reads TGTGCCAGCAGTTGGCGGGGGAACTACAATGAGCAGTTCTTC.